These T cell receptor beta chains were read from a single sample in a study of spatial heterogeneity in lung cancer. TCRdb used MiXCR to reprocess the 5' RACE reads, holding one entry per CDR3 protein. The table includes about 12,000 distinct CDR3 sequences, about 6% detected once. Material: normal lung tissue next to the tumor, obtained at surgery. These receptors originate from a male donor with early-stage non-small cell lung cancer. Both conserved end residues are part of each CDR3. The D gene is left open where the match is weak. Only some rows state a clone size, as once, few, many or a class for expanded clones.

-,16,TRBJ2-6,TRBV10-3,TRBD1,CAITGQGGSGANVLTF,TGTGCCATCACAGGACAGGGGGGGTCTGGGGCCAACGTCCTGACTTTC
many,15,TRBJ1-1,TRBV7-2,-,CASSLSRDMNTEAFF,TGTGCCAGCAGCTTATCTAGGGATATGAACACTGAAGCTTTCTTT
many,15,TRBJ2-1,TRBV11-1,-,CASSLVFRSYNEQFF,TGTGCCAGCAGCTTAGTGTTCAGGAGCTACAATGAGCAGTTCTTC
many,15,TRBJ2-6,TRBV5-1,-,CASSWGSSGANVLTF,TGCGCCAGCAGCTGGGGAAGCTCTGGGGCCAACGTCCTGACTTTC
many,13,TRBJ1-1,TRBV5-4,-,CASSPQSGPQAFF,TGTGCCAGCAGCCCCCAGTCCGGGCCTCAAGCTTTCTTT
many,15,TRBJ2-3,TRBV20-1,TRBD2,CSARGGGRAPDTQYF,TGCAGTGCTAGAGGCGGCGGGAGGGCCCCAGATACGCAGTATTTT
few,13,TRBJ2-7,TRBV7-8,TRBD1,CASSSTGQGEQYF,TGTGCCAGCAGCTCCACCGGACAGGGCGAGCAGTACTTC
many,15,TRBJ2-7,TRBV6-5,-,CASSYSPKAGFEQYF,TGTGCCAGCAGTTACTCCCCCAAAGCTGGTTTCGAGCAGTACTTC
-,17,TRBJ2-1,TRBV7-2,-,CASSPKAAYGLYNEQFF,TGTGCCAGCAGCCCAAAAGCGGCCTATGGTCTCTACAATGAGCAGTTCTTC
few,15,TRBJ2-7,TRBV4-1,TRBD2,CASSWRAGPSYEQYF,TGCGCCAGCAGCTGGCGAGCGGGACCCTCCTACGAGCAGTACTTC
many,17,TRBJ2-1,TRBV4-1,-,CASSQRHGPSSYNEQFF,TGCGCCAGCAGCCAAAGGCACGGACCCAGCTCCTACAATGAGCAGTTCTTC
many,13,TRBJ2-1,TRBV6-2/TRBV6-3,TRBD2,CASWAGGPTEQFF,TGTGCCAGCTGGGCGGGAGGGCCTACTGAGCAGTTCTTC
many,13,TRBJ1-2,TRBV27,-,CASSRTVNYGYTF,TGTGCCAGCAGCAGGACGGTGAACTATGGCTACACCTTC
-,15,TRBJ2-3,TRBV7-8,TRBD2,CASSFLAGLTDTQYF,TGTGCCAGCAGCTTCCTAGCGGGGCTCACAGATACGCAGTATTTT
many,12,TRBJ1-2,TRBV20-1,-,CSAGLAGYGYTF,TGCAGTGCTGGCTTAGCAGGATATGGCTACACCTTC
large,12,TRBJ1-6,TRBV3-1,-,CASSLVESPLHF,TGTGCCAGCAGCCTAGTGGAATCACCCCTCCACTTT
many,17,TRBJ2-5,TRBV9,TRBD1,CASSLALGQGMRETQYF,TGTGCCAGCAGCCTCGCCCTCGGACAGGGGATGAGGGAGACCCAGTACTTC
many,13,TRBJ1-1,TRBV29-1,-,CSVEVQGNTEAFF,TGCAGCGTTGAAGTCCAGGGAAACACTGAAGCTTTCTTT
many,14,TRBJ2-2,TRBV18,-,CASIKDRNTGELFF,TGTGCCAGCATAAAGGACAGAAACACCGGGGAGCTGTTTTTT
many,13,TRBJ1-5,TRBV6-5,-,CASSGHLDQPQHF,TGTGCCAGCAGTGGACACCTCGATCAGCCCCAGCATTTT
many,13,TRBJ1-4,TRBV20-1,TRBD1,CSFQTGADEKLFF,TGCAGTTTCCAGACAGGGGCGGATGAAAAACTGTTTTTT
many,11,TRBJ1-1,TRBV29-1,-,CSVRIETEAFF,TGCAGCGTTCGGATAGAAACTGAAGCTTTCTTT
many,14,TRBJ1-1,TRBV4-3,TRBD1,CASSLDRGNTEAFF,TGCGCCAGCAGCCTAGACAGGGGGAACACTGAAGCTTTCTTT
many,16,TRBJ2-3,TRBV5-1,TRBD2,CASSSALAGFTDTQYF,TGCGCCAGCAGTTCGGCCCTAGCGGGGTTCACAGATACGCAGTATTTT
-,14,TRBJ1-5,TRBV6-5,TRBD1,CASSRTGGNQPQHF,TGTGCCAGCAGCCGGACAGGGGGAAATCAGCCCCAGCATTTT
many,14,TRBJ1-3,TRBV15,-,CATSRDYAGNTIYF,TGTGCCACCAGCAGAGACTACGCGGGAAACACCATATATTTT
medium-sized,16,TRBJ1-4,TRBV11-2,-,CASSLGVTGVGEKLFF,TGTGCCAGCAGCTTAGGGGTAACTGGAGTTGGTGAAAAACTGTTTTTT
medium-sized,16,TRBJ2-3,TRBV20-1,TRBD2,CSARVQRELGPDTQYF,TGCAGTGCTAGGGTACAGCGGGAGCTAGGCCCAGATACGCAGTATTTT
many,13,TRBJ1-1,TRBV20-1,-,CSARDYRTGSAFF,TGCAGTGCTAGAGATTACCGGACGGGAAGCGCTTTCTTT
few,15,TRBJ2-3,TRBV11-2,-,CASSLAAGPTDTQYF,TGTGCCAGCAGCTTAGCGGCAGGGCCCACAGATACGCAGTATTTT
medium-sized,15,TRBJ1-5,TRBV11-2,-,CASSLASGGGQPQHF,TGTGCCAGCAGCTTAGCCTCGGGGGGAGGTCAGCCCCAGCATTTT
many,15,TRBJ2-7,TRBV29-1,-,CSVEIPNSLTYEQYF,TGCAGCGTTGAAATCCCGAACTCTCTAACCTACGAGCAGTACTTC
many,12,TRBJ2-7,TRBV12-3/TRBV12-4,-,CASSSRSYEQYF,TGTGCCAGCAGTTCCAGGTCTTACGAGCAGTACTTC
large,15,TRBJ1-6,TRBV27,-,CASSQLRTSNSPLHF,TGTGCCAGCAGTCAACTTAGGACGTCCAATTCACCCCTCCACTTT
-,15,TRBJ1-4,TRBV6-2/TRBV6-3,-,CASSYLGLLDEKLFF,TGTGCCAGCAGTTACTTAGGTTTATTGGATGAAAAACTGTTTTTT